The rows below give T cell receptor beta chains drawn from one sample of a study of cytomegalovirus exposure and HLA in healthy donors. Using immunoSEQ multiplex PCR, the repertoire was profiled, and TCRdb retains in-frame clones only, with some absent. The table lists 180,000 or so clones, approximately 85% of them singletons, with around a tenth in the top ten. The sequenced sample consisted of PBMCs. These receptors all stem from a young man in good health and CMV-seropositive. CDR3s include the opening cysteine and the closing phenylalanine or tryptophan. The D gene is left open where the match is weak. Size is stated for part of the rows, as once, few or many counts, or as a class when the clone is expanded.

TGTGCCAGCTCACCCGACCCCCGGGACAGGGGATCCTACGAGCAGTACTTC,CASSPDPRDRGSYEQYF,TRBV18,TRBJ2-7,.,TRBD1
TGTGCCAGTAGTCCTCGACTAGGGGAGCAGTTCTTC,CASSPRLGEQFF,TRBV19,TRBJ2-1,.,.
TGCGCCAGCAGCTTGGCGAACTCAATCCCGGGAGAGCAGTACTTC,CASSLANSIPGEQYF,TRBV5-1,TRBJ2-7,.,.
TGTGCCAGCAGCTTAGCGACAGGATTAGCCTACGAGCAGTACTTC,CASSLATGLAYEQYF,TRBV7-9,TRBJ2-7,once,.
TGTGCCAGCAGCCGAGGGGGGAGGGTAGATACGCAGTATTTT,CASSRGGRVDTQYF,TRBV11-2,TRBJ2-3,.,.
TGTGCCAGCAGCTTAGACAGTTCCTACGAGCAGTACTTC,CASSLDSSYEQYF,TRBV11-2,TRBJ2-7,few,.
TGTGCCTGGAGTGTACAAGTGTTCTCTGGAAACACCATATATTTT,CAWSVQVFSGNTIYF,TRBV30,TRBJ1-3,.,.
TGCGCCAGCAGCTTACAGGGGGCGCAAAACATTCAGTACTTC,CASSLQGAQNIQYF,TRBV5-1,TRBJ2-4,.,TRBD1
TGTGCCAGCAGACCTTCTAGCGGGGGGAACACCGGGGAGCTGTTTTTT,CASRPSSGGNTGELFF,TRBV25-1,TRBJ2-2,.,TRBD2
TGTGCCATCAGACAGGGGGCGCCGAGTGGCTACACCTTC,CAIRQGAPSGYTF,TRBV6-1,TRBJ1-2,.,TRBD1
TGTGCCAGCTCACCACTTGGACAGGGAAACACCGGGGAGCTGTTTTTT,CASSPLGQGNTGELFF,TRBV18,TRBJ2-2,once,TRBD1
TGCGCCAGCCGCCCCACCAGGAATGAGCAGTTCTTC,CASRPTRNEQFF,TRBV10-1,TRBJ2-1,.,.
TGTGCCAGCAGCCAAGGGTGGACAGGGTTGGGTCAGCCCCAGCATTTT,CASSQGWTGLGQPQHF,TRBV5-6,TRBJ1-5,few,TRBD1
TGTGCCAGTAGTATAGTGTACAGTAGCAATCAGCCCCAGCATTTT,CASSIVYSSNQPQHF,TRBV19,TRBJ1-5,.,.
TGCGCCAGCAGGTCTCGCGCTAGCGGGGGGGCCAAGTTGGCTACGCAGTATTTT,CASRSRASGGAKLATQYF,TRBV5-1,TRBJ2-3,.,TRBD2
TGTGCCAGCAGCTTAGCGATCGAGCGGGTGGACATTCAGTACTTC,CASSLAIERVDIQYF,TRBV7-9,TRBJ2-4,few,.
TGTGCCAGTAGTATAGAAGCGGGACAGGGCTTGAACACTGAAGCTTTCTTT,CASSIEAGQGLNTEAFF,TRBV19,TRBJ1-1,.,TRBD1
TGTGCCAGCAGCCGAGGACTAGCGGGCTACGAGCAGTACTTC,CASSRGLAGYEQYF,TRBV5-4,TRBJ2-7,.,TRBD2
TGCGCCAGCACCCCGACAGGGGGCGCGGAAGAGACCCAGTACTTC,CASTPTGGAEETQYF,TRBV5-1,TRBJ2-5,.,TRBD1
TGTGCCAGCAGCTTAGCCCAGGGGGCGATGGGCTACACCTTC,CASSLAQGAMGYTF,TRBV7-2,TRBJ1-2,once,TRBD1
TGTGCCTGGAGGGCTTCCCCAAACACTGAAGCTTTCTTT,CAWRASPNTEAFF,TRBV30,TRBJ1-1,.,.
TGTGCCTGGAGTGTAAGGCAGGGGGCGGCCGAGCAGTACTTC,CAWSVRQGAAEQYF,TRBV30,TRBJ2-7,.,TRBD1
TGTGCCAGCAGCTTAGGGGCGGGCAGACGGTATTTT,CASSLGAGRRYF,TRBV7-2,TRBJ2-3,.,.
TGTGCCAGCTTGAGTAACGGAAACACCATATATTTT,CASLSNGNTIYF,TRBV5-8,TRBJ1-3,.,.
TGCGCCAGCAGCCCAGAGTCGGGTTATGGCGGGGGGGCACCGTTTGGTGAGCAGTTCTTC,CASSPESGYGGGAPFGEQFF,TRBV5-1,TRBJ2-1,.,TRBD2
TGCGCCAGCAGCTTGGTAGGGGACAGGGGGGCAGATACGCAGTATTTT,CASSLVGDRGADTQYF,TRBV5-1,TRBJ2-3,.,TRBD1
TGTGCCAGCAGTTTATCTAGGGGCTTTGAGCAGTTCTTC,CASSLSRGFEQFF,TRBV27,TRBJ2-1,once,.
TGTGCCAGCAGCTTAAAGGGGGCGCGGGAGACCCAGTACTTC,CASSLKGARETQYF,TRBV13,TRBJ2-5,.,TRBD1